A selection of T cell receptor beta chains follows, all from one sample in a study of blood T cell repertoires in COVID-19. Profiling relied on immunoSEQ multiplex PCR, and the TCRdb table lists in-frame clones only, not all of them. The sample carries about 61,000 clones, roughly 84% recorded once. The sample consisted of peripheral blood. These receptors originate from a woman between 65 and 79 years old with acute or convalescent COVID-19. Both conserved end residues are part of each CDR3. D genes are given only for firm matches. For some rows the clone size is stated as once, few or many, or as a class when expanded; others skip it.

J gene | D gene | V gene | clone size | CDR3 DNA | CDR3 protein
TRBJ1-2 | . | TRBV15 | . | TGTGCCACTACCGGGACAAAGAACTATGGCTACACCTTC | CATTGTKNYGYTF
TRBJ2-4 | . | TRBV5-1 | few | TGCGCCAGCAGCACGAGGGCCGAAAACATTCAGTACTTC | CASSTRAENIQYF
TRBJ2-3 | . | TRBV24-1 | . | TGTGCCACCAGTGATCTCCGGTGTATCGCGGGGACCCCTCGCACAGATACGCAGTATTTT | CATSDLRCIAGTPRTDTQYF
TRBJ1-5 | . | TRBV21-1 | once | TGTGCCAGCAGCAAAGATGAGGAGTGCCAGCCCCAGCATTTT | CASSKDEECQPQHF
TRBJ2-3 | TRBD1 | TRBV7-3 | . | TGTGCCAGCAGCTTGGGACAGAAGGACACAGATACGCAGTATTTT | CASSLGQKDTDTQYF
TRBJ2-6 | . | TRBV27 | . | TGTGCCAGCAGTCCAGGGTCGCATATATTCTCTGGGGCCAACGTCCTGACTTTC | CASSPGSHIFSGANVLTF
TRBJ1-2 | . | TRBV5-1 | . | TGCGCCAGCAGCTTGGATGAGGAAAACTATGGCTACACCTTC | CASSLDEENYGYTF
TRBJ1-2 | . | TRBV6-1 | . | TGTGCCAGCAGTGAAAACGCAGGGGCTGGCTATGGCTACACCTTC | CASSENAGAGYGYTF
TRBJ1-2 | . | TRBV15 | . | TGTGCCACCAGCAAGCCAAGCCAGGGGTATGGCTACACCTTC | CATSKPSQGYGYTF
TRBJ2-3 | . | TRBV9 | . | TGTGCCAGCAGCTTTAGGGGGAGCACAGATACGCAGTATTTT | CASSFRGSTDTQYF
TRBJ2-7 | TRBD2 | TRBV6-5 | few | TGTGCCAGCAGTTACTCTAGCGGGGGAAGTAGCTACGAGCAGTACTTC | CASSYSSGGSSYEQYF
TRBJ1-4 | TRBD1 | TRBV5-1 | many | TGCGCCAGCAGCCCGACAGGGCTTAATGAAAAACTGTTTTTT | CASSPTGLNEKLFF
TRBJ1-5 | . | TRBV28 | few | TGTGCCAGCAGACCCCCCGGGGGGCCCCAGCCCCAGCATTTT | CASRPPGGPQPQHF
TRBJ1-2 | . | TRBV12-3/TRBV12-4 | . | TGTGCCAGCAGCCTGTCCTTGGCTGATGGCTACACCTTC | CASSLSLADGYTF
TRBJ1-2 | TRBD1 | TRBV20-1 | . | TGCAGTGCCAGGACAGGGAAGGGCTACACCTTC | CSARTGKGYTF
TRBJ1-2 | . | TRBV9 | few | TGTGCCAGCAGCTGGCAGGGAGGGGATGGCTACACCTTC | CASSWQGGDGYTF
TRBJ1-6 | . | TRBV9 | . | TGTGCCAGCAGTGCAAAAGGGGGGGATTCACCCCTCCACTTT | CASSAKGGDSPLHF
TRBJ1-3 | . | TRBV12-3/TRBV12-4 | . | TGTGCCAGCAGTTTATCGGGGGGGAACACCATATATTTT | CASSLSGGNTIYF
TRBJ1-5 | TRBD1 | TRBV6-2/TRBV6-3 | . | TGTGCCAGCAGTGACCGGGACAGGGGAGGCAATCAGCCCCAGCATTTT | CASSDRDRGGNQPQHF
TRBJ1-5 | . | TRBV21-1 | . | TGTGCCAGCAGCATATATACAGGGGGTAATCAGCCCCAGCATTTT | CASSIYTGGNQPQHF
TRBJ2-1 | TRBD1 | TRBV7-2 | . | TGTGCCAGCAGCTTAGGACAGGGGGCGTACAATGAGCAGTTCTTC | CASSLGQGAYNEQFF
TRBJ2-3 | TRBD2 | TRBV6-5 | . | TGTGCCAGCAGTTCACAGGGTAGAGCGGGGGTAGATACGCAGTATTTT | CASSSQGRAGVDTQYF
TRBJ2-3 | . | TRBV7-3 | . | TGTGCCAGCAGCTTAAACAGAGGGTACGATACGCAGTATTTT | CASSLNRGYDTQYF
TRBJ2-2 | . | TRBV29-1 | . | TGCAGCGTTGAAAAGCTCGGGAACACCGGGGAGCTGTTTTTT | CSVEKLGNTGELFF
TRBJ2-3 | TRBD1 | TRBV11-2 | . | TGTGCCAGCAGCTGGACCGGGACAGGGGACCTTCATACGCAGTATTTT | CASSWTGTGDLHTQYF
TRBJ2-5 | . | TRBV28 | . | TGTGCCAGCAGTCAGGGGGGCGAGACCCAGTACTTC | CASSQGGETQYF
TRBJ2-2 | TRBD1 | TRBV29-1 | . | TGCAGCGTTGAGGAAGGGGGCGCGGGCACCGGGGAGCTGTTTTTT | CSVEEGGAGTGELFF
TRBJ2-7 | . | TRBV30 | once | TGTGCCTGGAGACCGCCCCCGTTCAGCGAGCAGTACTTC | CAWRPPPFSEQYF
TRBJ1-2 | . | TRBV4-1 | . | TGCGCCAGCAGCCAAGATACAGTTAAAGGCGGCTACACCTTC | CASSQDTVKGGYTF
TRBJ1-5 | . | TRBV28 | . | TGTGCCAGCAGACCTGAGGGTTATAGCAATCAGCCCCAGCATTTT | CASRPEGYSNQPQHF
TRBJ2-1 | TRBD1 | TRBV5-6 | . | TGTGCCAGCAGCGTTCCAGGGACAGGGATGTACCATGAGCAGTTCTTC | CASSVPGTGMYHEQFF
TRBJ2-3 | . | TRBV19 | once | TGTGCCAGTAGTATTCGGGGGTACACAGATACGCAGTATTTT | CASSIRGYTDTQYF
TRBJ1-1 | TRBD1 | TRBV7-8 | . | TGTGCCAGCAGCCGCAGGGGGTCCCCTGAAGCTTTCTTT | CASSRRGSPEAFF
TRBJ1-1 | . | TRBV10-2 | . | TGCGCCAGCAGTGAGGTCCGGGGGAACACTGAAGCTTTCTTT | CASSEVRGNTEAFF
TRBJ1-4 | . | TRBV9 | . | TGTGCCAGCAGCGTCGGGGGGCTAGGTGAAAAACTGTTTTTT | CASSVGGLGEKLFF
TRBJ2-2 | TRBD2 | TRBV5-6 | . | TGTGCCAGCAGTTTTACCGGGGGGATCGTTTGGGAGCTGTTTTTT | CASSFTGGIVWELFF
TRBJ1-1 | TRBD1 | TRBV9 | . | TGTGCCAGCAGCGAAATCACCGGGACAGGGGCTGAAGCTTTCTTT | CASSEITGTGAEAFF
TRBJ2-1 | TRBD2 | TRBV10-1 | . | TGCGCCAGCAGTGACGCGGCGGGGGTAGGGGAGCAGTTCTTC | CASSDAAGVGEQFF
TRBJ1-2 | . | TRBV15 | . | TGTGCCACCAGCAGGGGTCTAGACAGAGCTAACTATGGCTACACCTTC | CATSRGLDRANYGYTF
TRBJ1-4 | TRBD1 | TRBV6-6 | once | TGTGCCAGCAGTCGACAGGGGTTTCAGAGTAATGAAAAACTGTTTTTT | CASSRQGFQSNEKLFF
TRBJ1-2 | . | TRBV7-2 | . | TGTGCCAGCAGCTTAGGGGGAGGGTATGGCTACACCTTC | CASSLGGGYGYTF
TRBJ2-1 | TRBD1 | TRBV5-8 | . | TGTGCCAGCATCGCCCCGGGACAGTCCTACAATGAGCAGTTCTTC | CASIAPGQSYNEQFF
TRBJ1-2 | . | TRBV12-3/TRBV12-4 | . | TGTGCCAGCAGTTTAAGGCTGAGGGGCTACACCTTC | CASSLRLRGYTF
TRBJ1-3 | TRBD1 | TRBV11-2 | few | TGTGCCAGCAGCGTAATGGGACAGGGCTCTGGAAACACCATATATTTT | CASSVMGQGSGNTIYF
TRBJ2-2 | TRBD2 | TRBV7-9 | . | TGTGCCAGCAGCCCAAGGACTAGTCAGCTGTTTTTT | CASSPRTSQLFF
TRBJ1-2 | TRBD1 | TRBV5-4 | . | TGTGCCAGCAGCTTGGTTTTCGGACAGGGGACCTATGGCTACACCTTC | CASSLVFGQGTYGYTF